This T cell receptor (beta chain) is drawn from a study of blood T cell repertoires in COVID-19. Study overall: Acute and convalescent COVID-19 specimens originated in the United States, Italy and Spain. T cells, B-cell-depleted T cells, or PBMCs supplied cDNA or gDNA.

Germline CDR1 reads MNHEY; CDR2 reads SVGEGT. The CDR3 extends over 19 amino acids. V dropped 2 bases and J dropped 4; count of bases not matched to a gene: 17. In the original workflow: Researchers report that nucleated cell counts were estimated from reference gene primer amplification. Clones were sequenced by immunoSEQ multiplex PCR, and TCRdb holds only the in-frame ones, with some missing. V, J and clone size are taken as reported in that table, and D and trimming were inferred from the DNA itself. The sample includes 150,000 to 200,000 clones, around four fifths of them seen just once. The chain has TRBV6-2 or TRBV6-3 and TRBJ1-5; 7 nucleotides line up with TRBD1. The TCR was taken from a woman in her 30s with acute or convalescent COVID-19. Sequenced: peripheral blood. CDR3 amino acids: CASSYPPPESTGFNQPQHF. CDR3 DNA: TGTGCCAGCAGTTACCCACCCCCCGAGTCGACAGGGTTTAATCAGCCCCAGCATTTT.